This is a list of T cell receptor beta chains from one sample in a study of Ad26.COV2.S vaccination and SARS-CoV-2 variants. The table came from immunoSEQ multiplex PCR; TCRdb's copy has only in-frame clones and leaves some out. The table lists under 150,000 clones, roughly 90% of them singletons, with around 5% in the top ten. The specimen comprised peripheral blood, sampled after recovery from COVID-19. These receptors were taken from a human donor who had recovered from COVID-19. Both conserved end residues are part of each CDR3. The order of the fields is D gene, clone size, V gene, J gene, CDR3 protein, CDR3 DNA. A D gene is named only where the DNA matches it firmly. A clone size is listed for some rows: how often the clone was seen (once, few, many), or a class if it is expanded.

D gene: .; clone size: .; V gene: TRBV15; J gene: TRBJ1-3; CDR3 protein: CATSRDQGRGNTIYF; CDR3 DNA: TGTGCCACCAGCAGAGACCAGGGCAGGGGAAACACCATATATTTT
D gene: .; clone size: few; V gene: TRBV6-5; J gene: TRBJ2-1; CDR3 protein: CASSLNRANEQFF; CDR3 DNA: TGTGCCAGCAGTCTTAACAGAGCCAATGAGCAGTTCTTC
D gene: .; clone size: .; V gene: TRBV6-2/TRBV6-3; J gene: TRBJ2-5; CDR3 protein: CASSARRGVQETQYF; CDR3 DNA: TGTGCCAGCAGTGCTCGTAGGGGGGTTCAGGAGACCCAGTACTTC
D gene: TRBD1; clone size: .; V gene: TRBV27; J gene: TRBJ2-6; CDR3 protein: CASSHRGTGANVLTF; CDR3 DNA: TGTGCCAGCAGTCACAGGGGCACTGGGGCCAACGTCCTGACTTTC
D gene: .; clone size: few; V gene: TRBV28; J gene: TRBJ1-2; CDR3 protein: CASSFRKDYYGYTF; CDR3 DNA: TGTGCCAGCAGTTTTAGGAAGGACTACTATGGCTACACCTTC
D gene: .; clone size: .; V gene: TRBV4-1; J gene: TRBJ1-2; CDR3 protein: CASSPPARGGYTF; CDR3 DNA: TGCGCCAGCAGCCCCCCGGCTCGTGGTGGCTACACCTTC
D gene: TRBD2; clone size: once; V gene: TRBV2; J gene: TRBJ2-2; CDR3 protein: CASRKLAGVNTGELFF; CDR3 DNA: TGTGCCAGCAGAAAGTTAGCGGGGGTGAACACCGGGGAGCTGTTTTTT
D gene: TRBD2; clone size: .; V gene: TRBV13; J gene: TRBJ2-3; CDR3 protein: CASSLGLAGGSTDTQYF; CDR3 DNA: TGTGCCAGCAGCCTAGGTCTAGCGGGGGGTAGCACAGATACGCAGTATTTT
D gene: .; clone size: .; V gene: TRBV5-4; J gene: TRBJ2-1; CDR3 protein: CASSLRYSYNEQFF; CDR3 DNA: TGTGCCAGCAGCTTGAGGTACTCCTACAATGAGCAGTTCTTC
D gene: TRBD2; clone size: .; V gene: TRBV9; J gene: TRBJ2-3; CDR3 protein: CASGPPGGWETDTQYF; CDR3 DNA: TGTGCCAGCGGACCGCCGGGGGGGTGGGAGACAGATACGCAGTATTTT
D gene: TRBD1; clone size: .; V gene: TRBV27; J gene: TRBJ2-1; CDR3 protein: CASSPSRTGHYSYNEQFF; CDR3 DNA: TGTGCCAGCAGTCCCTCCAGGACAGGCCACTACTCCTACAATGAGCAGTTCTTC
D gene: .; clone size: .; V gene: TRBV9; J gene: TRBJ1-6; CDR3 protein: CASSSLEGFNSPLHF; CDR3 DNA: TGTGCCAGCAGTTCTCTTGAGGGGTTTAATTCACCCCTCCACTTT
D gene: TRBD1; clone size: few; V gene: TRBV5-6; J gene: TRBJ2-2; CDR3 protein: CASSSVPGQGRGELFF; CDR3 DNA: TGTGCCAGCAGCTCCGTCCCGGGACAGGGGCGGGGGGAGCTGTTTTTT
D gene: TRBD1; clone size: .; V gene: TRBV6-4; J gene: TRBJ2-1; CDR3 protein: CASSVSGQRDEQFF; CDR3 DNA: TGTGCCAGCAGTGTTTCGGGACAGAGAGATGAGCAGTTCTTC
D gene: .; clone size: .; V gene: TRBV13; J gene: TRBJ2-1; CDR3 protein: CASSLVGGYGLNYSYNEQFF; CDR3 DNA: TGTGCCAGCAGCTTAGTAGGGGGGTACGGACTGAACTATTCCTACAATGAGCAGTTCTTC
D gene: .; clone size: .; V gene: TRBV7-2; J gene: TRBJ2-7; CDR3 protein: CASSLVVVDEQYF; CDR3 DNA: TGTGCCAGCAGCTTAGTAGTCGTCGACGAGCAGTACTTC
D gene: TRBD1; clone size: .; V gene: TRBV7-2; J gene: TRBJ2-7; CDR3 protein: CASSLVGTASYEQYF; CDR3 DNA: TGTGCCAGCAGCTTAGTTGGGACAGCCTCCTACGAGCAGTACTTC
D gene: .; clone size: once; V gene: TRBV29-1; J gene: TRBJ1-1; CDR3 protein: CSVTSNTEAFF; CDR3 DNA: TGCAGCGTTACGTCAAACACTGAAGCTTTCTTT
D gene: .; clone size: .; V gene: TRBV28; J gene: TRBJ2-4; CDR3 protein: CASSWNRARAKNIQYF; CDR3 DNA: TGTGCCAGCAGTTGGAACAGGGCCAGGGCCAAAAACATTCAGTACTTC
D gene: .; clone size: .; V gene: TRBV29-1; J gene: TRBJ2-3; CDR3 protein: CSVSDNDSDTQYF; CDR3 DNA: TGCAGCGTTTCGGACAACGACTCAGATACGCAGTATTTT
D gene: TRBD1; clone size: .; V gene: TRBV28; J gene: TRBJ1-6; CDR3 protein: CASRTDREAYNSLLHF; CDR3 DNA: TGTGCCAGCAGAACGGACAGGGAGGCCTATAATTCACTCCTCCACTTT
D gene: .; clone size: .; V gene: TRBV19; J gene: TRBJ1-5; CDR3 protein: CASSPSGGNQPQHF; CDR3 DNA: TGTGCCAGTAGCCCCTCGGGGGGGAATCAGCCCCAGCATTTT
D gene: .; clone size: .; V gene: TRBV25-1; J gene: TRBJ2-6; CDR3 protein: CASSEDGRFSGANVLTF; CDR3 DNA: TGTGCCAGCAGTGAGGACGGCCGCTTCTCTGGGGCCAACGTCCTGACTTTC
D gene: .; clone size: .; V gene: TRBV11-2; J gene: TRBJ2-7; CDR3 protein: CASSLPEGSGSYEQYF; CDR3 DNA: TGTGCCAGCAGCTTACCAGAGGGGAGTGGCTCCTACGAGCAGTACTTC
D gene: .; clone size: .; V gene: TRBV29-1; J gene: TRBJ2-2; CDR3 protein: CSVEGVNTGELFF; CDR3 DNA: TGCAGCGTTGAGGGAGTGAACACCGGGGAGCTGTTTTTT
D gene: TRBD1; clone size: .; V gene: TRBV5-1; J gene: TRBJ1-3; CDR3 protein: CASSLGPTGEDSGNTIYF; CDR3 DNA: TGCGCCAGCAGCTTGGGCCCTACAGGGGAGGACTCTGGAAACACCATATATTTT
D gene: .; clone size: once; V gene: TRBV6-5; J gene: TRBJ2-5; CDR3 protein: CASWRGSNQETQYF; CDR3 DNA: TGTGCCAGCTGGAGGGGATCTAACCAAGAGACCCAGTACTTC
D gene: TRBD1; clone size: few; V gene: TRBV18; J gene: TRBJ2-7; CDR3 protein: CASATGGYRDEQYF; CDR3 DNA: TGTGCCAGCGCTACAGGGGGTTATCGGGACGAGCAGTACTTC
D gene: .; clone size: .; V gene: TRBV15; J gene: TRBJ1-2; CDR3 protein: CATSRVAFDSYGYTF; CDR3 DNA: TGTGCCACCAGCAGAGTGGCCTTTGATAGCTATGGCTACACCTTC
D gene: .; clone size: .; V gene: TRBV7-5; J gene: TRBJ2-7; CDR3 protein: CARSLGQRIGFYEQYF; CDR3 DNA: TGTGCCAGAAGCCTGGGACAGCGGATTGGGTTCTACGAGCAGTACTTC
D gene: .; clone size: .; V gene: TRBV27; J gene: TRBJ2-4; CDR3 protein: CASSDGGGNIQYF; CDR3 DNA: TGTGCCAGCTCTGACGGAGGCGGAAACATTCAGTACTTC
D gene: TRBD1; clone size: .; V gene: TRBV7-8; J gene: TRBJ2-5; CDR3 protein: CASSFNRGETQYF; CDR3 DNA: TGTGCCAGCAGCTTCAACAGGGGGGAGACCCAGTACTTC
D gene: TRBD1; clone size: .; V gene: TRBV10-2; J gene: TRBJ1-2; CDR3 protein: CASSDGRGDGYTF; CDR3 DNA: TGCGCCAGCAGTGATGGCAGGGGGGATGGCTACACCTTC
D gene: TRBD1; clone size: .; V gene: TRBV6-7; J gene: TRBJ2-1; CDR3 protein: CASMEGTGGYNEQFF; CDR3 DNA: TGTGCCAGCATGGAAGGGACAGGGGGATACAATGAGCAGTTCTTC
D gene: .; clone size: .; V gene: TRBV18; J gene: TRBJ2-5; CDR3 protein: CASSQRQGGGQETQYF; CDR3 DNA: TGTGCCAGCTCACAAAGACAGGGAGGAGGACAAGAGACCCAGTACTTC
D gene: .; clone size: .; V gene: TRBV6-6; J gene: TRBJ2-1; CDR3 protein: CASSYSRGYEQFF; CDR3 DNA: TGTGCCAGCAGTTACTCGAGGGGATACGAGCAGTTCTTC